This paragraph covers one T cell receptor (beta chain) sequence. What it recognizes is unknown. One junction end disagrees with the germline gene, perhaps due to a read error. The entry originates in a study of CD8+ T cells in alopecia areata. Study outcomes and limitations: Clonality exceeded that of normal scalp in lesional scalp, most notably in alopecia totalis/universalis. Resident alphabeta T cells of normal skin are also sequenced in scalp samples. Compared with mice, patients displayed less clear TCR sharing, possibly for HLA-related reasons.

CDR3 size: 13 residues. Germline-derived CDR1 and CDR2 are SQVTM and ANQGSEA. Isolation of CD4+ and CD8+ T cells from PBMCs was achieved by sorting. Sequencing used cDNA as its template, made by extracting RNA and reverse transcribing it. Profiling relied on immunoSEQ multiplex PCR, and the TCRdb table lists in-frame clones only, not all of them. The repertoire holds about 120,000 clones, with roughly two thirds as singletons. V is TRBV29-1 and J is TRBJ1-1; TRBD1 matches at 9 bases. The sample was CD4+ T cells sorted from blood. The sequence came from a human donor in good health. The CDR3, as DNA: TGCAGCGTTACCGGACAGGGGAACGCTGAAGCTTTCTTT. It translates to CSVTGQGNAEAFF. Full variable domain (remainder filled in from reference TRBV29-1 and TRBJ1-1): SAVISQKPSRDICQRGTSLTIQCQVDSQVTMMFWYRQQPGQSLTLIATANQGSEATYESGFVIDKFPISRPNLTFSTLTVSNMSPEDSSIYLCSVTGQGNAEAFFGQGTRLTVV.